This TCR beta chain was retrieved from a study of blood T cell repertoires in COVID-19 (dated by TCRdb to about 2020). About the study as a whole: Samples from collaborators originated in the United States, Italy and Spain and spanned both the acute and convalescent phases of COVID-19. Where available, HLA class I and class II types were taken from metadata supplied by the sample provider and were not determined by assay-based typing. Deeply sampled blood TCRbeta repertoires from subjects exposed to, actively infected with, or recovered from COVID-19 were included in the dataset. A freely available public database, intended as a resource for researchers studying the immune response to SARS-CoV-2, is where the repertoires were released. A de-identified subject ID, COVID-19 status, age in years and sex were almost always included in the sample metadata. The material from the prospective study consisted of cDNA or gDNA derived from T cells, B-cell-depleted T cells, or PBMCs. Samples were obtained from the ongoing ImmuneRACE study (first 160 participants) and from 1,254 subjects provided by 6 global collaborators. What the study reported, not specific to this receptor: The quantity of clinical and demographic metadata differed by source and by participant and was supplied without curation.

Collaborating institutions collected whole blood in K2EDTA tubes following their own protocols. For TCRbeta analysis, collaborators shipped samples as frozen whole blood, isolated PBMCs, or DNA extracted from either of those sample types. The CDR3, cysteine through phenylalanine, is 14 amino acids long. Left in the record is the CDR3 DNA by itself, 42 bases read in frame from the first base. The junction carries 15 bases between V and J, which are trimmed by 6 bases and 4 bases respectively. CDR1 and CDR2 are drawn from the germline V gene (reference sequence): SGHAT, FQDESV. TCRbeta CDR3 regions were amplified from genomic DNA by means of the immunoSEQ Assay, a bias-controlled multiplex PCR. The paper's processing steps were these. Nucleated cell counts per sample were estimated from amplification of reference gene primers within the assay. Sequence reads were collapsed and filtered to measure the absolute abundance of every unique TCRbeta CDR3 rearrangement. Productive Simpson clonality was computed per sample as the square root of Simpson's diversity index over productive rearrangements. TCRdb limited this immuneACCESS table to in-frame rearrangements with V and J called. A share of clones is missing; checked studies link under half to unresolved V genes, and the rest is unexplained. The DNA gave D and trimming, while V, J and clone size come from that table. The sample table records 60,000 to 75,000 clones; over 70% of these occur just once. The ten most abundant clones make up approximately 6% of the sample.

About this clone: It has no known antigen specificity. There are no base qualities to consult, and no much larger clone falls within one base.

The sequenced sample consisted of peripheral blood. The sequence links TRBV11-1 to TRBJ1-1, with a tentative D gene TRBD1 over 5 matching bases. The sequence was collected from a human donor in a cohort sampled during active COVID-19. The CDR3 sequence is CASSFRAAATEAFF. The DNA sequence is given as TGTGCCAGCAGTTTCAGGGCCGCCGCCACTGAAGCTTTCTTT.